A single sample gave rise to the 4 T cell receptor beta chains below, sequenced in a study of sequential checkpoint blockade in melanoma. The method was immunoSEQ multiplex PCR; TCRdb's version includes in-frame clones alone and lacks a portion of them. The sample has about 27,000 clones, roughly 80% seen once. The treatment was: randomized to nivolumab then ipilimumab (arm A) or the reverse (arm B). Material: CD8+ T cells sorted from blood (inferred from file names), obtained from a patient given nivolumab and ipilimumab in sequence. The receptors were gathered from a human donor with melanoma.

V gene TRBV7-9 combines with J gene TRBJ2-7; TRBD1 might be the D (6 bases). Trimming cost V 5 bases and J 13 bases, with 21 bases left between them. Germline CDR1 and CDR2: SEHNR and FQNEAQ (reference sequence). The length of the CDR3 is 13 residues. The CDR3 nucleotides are TGTGCCAGCAGCGCCAGCGAAACAGGGTACTCCTACTTC. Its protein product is CASSASETGYSYF.

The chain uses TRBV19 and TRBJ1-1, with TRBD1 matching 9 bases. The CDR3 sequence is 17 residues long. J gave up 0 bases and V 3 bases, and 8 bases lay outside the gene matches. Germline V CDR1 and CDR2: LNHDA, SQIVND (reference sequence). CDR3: CASSMQGTGYMNTEAFF. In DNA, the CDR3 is TGTGCCAGTAGTATGCAGGGGACAGGGTACATGAACACTGAAGCTTTCTTT.

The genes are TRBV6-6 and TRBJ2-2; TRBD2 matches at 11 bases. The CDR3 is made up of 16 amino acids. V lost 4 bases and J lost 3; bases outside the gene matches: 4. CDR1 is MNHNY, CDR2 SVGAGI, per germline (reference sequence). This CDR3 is CASSFSGGADTGELFF. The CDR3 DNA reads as TGTGCCAGCAGTTTTAGCGGGGGGGCGGACACCGGGGAGCTGTTTTTT.

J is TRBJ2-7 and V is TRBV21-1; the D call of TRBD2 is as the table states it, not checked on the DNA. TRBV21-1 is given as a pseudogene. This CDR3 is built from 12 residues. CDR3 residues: CASSNPGEAQYF. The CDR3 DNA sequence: TGTGCCAGCAGCAACCCGGGGGAGGCGCAGTACTTC.